These 20 T cell receptor beta chains were sequenced from one sample in a study of blood T cell repertoires in COVID-19. TCRdb's table, derived via immunoSEQ multiplex PCR, lists solely in-frame clones and lacks some. The sample has some 200,000 clones, around 94% seen once. The sample consisted of peripheral blood. These receptors originate from a man aged 25 to 40 with COVID-19, enrolled during active disease.

The chain joins TRBV7-9 to TRBJ1-1, with D uncertain. The V gene lost 0 bases and the J gene lost 5 bases, with 7 bases spanning the gap. This CDR3 is 13 amino acids long. CDR1 is SEHNR, CDR2 FQNEAQ, per germline (reference sequence). The CDR3 DNA reads TGTGCCAGCAGCTTAGCAACAGTAACTGAAGCTTTCTTT. Protein sequence: CASSLATVTEAFF.

The chain recombines TRBV4-1 with TRBJ1-5; 7 nucleotides match TRBD1. Germline V CDR1 and CDR2: MGHRA, YSYEKL. CDR3 size: 15 residues. J was trimmed by 6 bases and V by 3 bases; bases with no gene match: 8. CDR3 nucleotides: TGCGCCAGCAGCCACGCCGGGACAGTCGGTCAGCCCCAGCATTTT. Protein: CASSHAGTVGQPQHF.

This clone was counted a single time. CDR3 in DNA: TGTGCCAGCGAGGGAGGGCGGACTGGAAACACCATATATTTT. It is translated as CASEGGRTGNTIYF. The chain recombines TRBV19 with TRBJ1-3; D unresolved. Germline CDR1 LNHDA, CDR2 SQIVND (reference sequence). V dropped 9 bases and J dropped 2 bases, with 14 bases sitting between them. This CDR3 is 14 amino acids long.

V gene TRBV19 combines with J gene TRBJ2-1, with 7 bases matching TRBD1. CDR3 size: 16 residues. V gave up 4 bases and J gave up 1 base; unmatched junction bases: 7. Germline V CDR1 and CDR2: LNHDA, SQIVND (reference sequence). Here the CDR3 DNA reads TGTGCCAGTAGTACCCACGACAGGGTGTCCTACAATGAGCAGTTCTTC. This translates into CASSTHDRVSYNEQFF.

V is TRBV3-1 (or the pseudogene TRBV3-2) and J is TRBJ2-2; no clear D. The CDR3 runs to 15 residues. The germline gives CDR1 LGHDT, CDR2 YNNKEL (reference sequence). V lost 3 bases, J lost 0 bases, and 8 bases lay in between. The CDR3 is CASSHGATNTGELFF. The CDR3 DNA reads as TGTGCCAGCAGCCATGGTGCTACGAACACCGGGGAGCTGTTTTTT.

This chain connects TRBV6-6 to TRBJ2-3; 9 bases match TRBD2. Germline values: CDR1 MNHNY, CDR2 SVGAGI (reference sequence). V lost 2 bases and J lost 4; bases outside the gene matches: 7. The CDR3 loop spans 16 amino acids. The CDR3 DNA reads as TGTGCCAGCAGTTACGACTGGCGGGGGGGCTCAGATACGCAGTATTTT. This sequence encodes CASSYDWRGGSDTQYF.

The rearrangement joins TRBV4-1 to TRBJ2-2; 7 bases align to TRBD1. V trimming: 0 bases; J trimming: 3 bases; junction bases outside the gene matches: 7. Germline V gene sequence: CDR1 MGHRA, CDR2 YSYEKL. This CDR3 is built from 17 residues. CDR3 region: CASSQDRDRGDTGELFF. CDR3 bases: TGCGCCAGCAGCCAAGACCGGGACAGAGGTGACACCGGGGAGCTGTTTTTT.

This clone was detected only once. V and J are TRBV5-1 and TRBJ1-1; 9 bases map to TRBD1. This CDR3 has 16 amino acids. The germline V gene has CDR1 SGHRS and CDR2 YFSETQ. With 3 bases clipped from V and 7 bases from J, the junction kept 13 bases outside the gene matches. CDR3 protein: CASSSTRNRGLIEAFF. DNA for the CDR3: TGCGCCAGCAGCTCAACCAGAAACAGGGGGCTAATTGAAGCTTTCTTT. Full variable domain (rest looked up from reference TRBV5-1 and TRBJ1-1): KAGVTQTPRYLIKTRGQQVTLSCSPISGHRSVSWYQQTPGQGLQFLFEYFSETQRNKGNFPGRFSGRQFSNSRSEMNVSTLELGDSALYLCASSSTRNRGLIEAFFGQGTRLTVV.

V is TRBV2 and J is TRBJ1-2; D is undetermined. Germline V lookup: CDR1 SNHLY, CDR2 FYNNEI. The CDR3 is 18 amino acids. V lost 6 bases to trimming and J lost 0 bases, with 23 bases between them. The CDR3 protein is CASRSLLIASGANYGYTF. The CDR3 nucleotides are TGTGCCAGCAGATCTCTCCTAATAGCGTCCGGGGCTAACTATGGCTACACCTTC. The whole variable domain, filled in from reference TRBV2 and TRBJ1-2, reads EPEVTQTPSHQVTQMGQEVILRCVPISNHLYFYWYRQILGQKVEFLVSFYNNEISEKSEIFDDQFSVERPDGSNFTLKIRSTKLEDSAMYFCASRSLLIASGANYGYTFGSGTRLTVV.

The chain joins TRBV19 to TRBJ1-5; D ambiguous. The CDR3 sequence is 15 residues long. The V gene's germline CDR1 is LNHDA and CDR2 SQIVND (reference sequence). V was trimmed by 2 bases and J by 7 bases, leaving 15 bases between them. DNA for the CDR3: TGTGCCAGTAGTATACCTGGGAGGGTTGGACAGCCCCAGCATTTT. It specifies CASSIPGRVGQPQHF.

The rearrangement links TRBV2 to TRBJ2-7; tentatively, D is TRBD2 (5 bases). Deletions cut 5 bases from V and 3 bases from J, with 11 bases between. Germline CDR1 is SNHLY and CDR2 is FYNNEI. This CDR3 is built from 13 residues. CDR3 sequence: CASSRTGNYEQYF. The CDR3 bases are TGTGCCAGCAGTCGGACTGGTAACTACGAGCAGTACTTC.

This rearrangement joins TRBV27 to TRBJ2-3, with TRBD1 matching 9 bases. Germline values: CDR1 MNHEY, CDR2 SMNVEV (reference sequence). Trimming took 6 bases from V and 2 from J; bases not matched to a gene: 6. The CDR3 totals 15 residues. CDR3 in amino acids: CASSGRDRVTDTQYF. The CDR3 bases are TGTGCCAGCAGCGGACGGGACAGGGTCACAGATACGCAGTATTTT.

This clone was observed a few times. This chain joins TRBV4-2 and TRBJ2-1; D possibly corresponds to TRBD2 (5 bases). CDR3 length: 17 residues. Trimming stripped 3 bases from V and 2 bases from J, with 17 bases between. CDR1 is LGHNA, CDR2 YNFKEQ, per germline. CDR3 coding DNA: TGTGCCAGCAGCCACCGGGAAGACAAAGGCCCCTACAATGAGCAGTTCTTC. Protein sequence: CASSHREDKGPYNEQFF.

The V gene is TRBV19, the J gene TRBJ2-1, with a possible D match to TRBD1 (5 bases). This CDR3 contains 14 residues. Trimming removed 5 bases at V and 3 bases at J, with 11 bases between. Germline lookup yields CDR1 LNHDA and CDR2 SQIVND (reference sequence). CDR3 residues: CASSWSGNYNEQFF. The CDR3 coding sequence is TGTGCCAGTAGTTGGTCAGGGAACTACAATGAGCAGTTCTTC.

J is TRBJ1-2 and V is TRBV5-1; no reliable D call. Germline CDR1 is SGHRS and CDR2 is YFSETQ. The CDR3 runs 14 residues. Trimming stripped 0 bases from V and 0 bases from J, with 6 bases between. The CDR3 DNA sequence: TGCGCCAGCAGCTTGGACACGACTAACTATGGCTACACCTTC. Translation gives CASSLDTTNYGYTF.

CDR3 protein: CASSSGALNEAFF. DNA for the CDR3: TGTGCCAGCAGTTCAGGGGCCTTAAATGAAGCTTTCTTT. This chain connects TRBV6-2 or TRBV6-3 to TRBJ1-1; maybe TRBD1 (6 bases). The CDR3 runs 13 residues. Trimming pared 4 bases from V and 7 bases from J, leaving 13 bases between. Per germline, CDR1 MNHEY and CDR2 SVGEGT.

CDR3 DNA sequence: TGTGCCAGCAGTTTGGTTACGCAGGGGACCGGGGAGCTGTTTTTT. Translated, it gives CASSLVTQGTGELFF. The gene calls are TRBV27 and TRBJ2-2, with D possibly being TRBD1 (6 bases). This CDR3 has 15 residues. V lost 3 bases and J lost 5, with 13 bases in between. Per the germline V gene, CDR1 is MNHEY and CDR2 is SMNVEV (reference sequence).

The rearrangement uses TRBV19 and TRBJ1-5; D is perhaps TRBD1 (5 bases). Between the trimmed V and J ends, which lost 9 bases and 5 bases, there was a span of 20 bases. This CDR3 spans 15 amino acids. Germline V gene lookup returns CDR1 LNHDA and CDR2 SQIVND (reference sequence). The CDR3 is CASGNRGDYHQPQHF. The CDR3 region has the DNA TGTGCCAGCGGGAACCGGGGGGACTATCATCAGCCCCAGCATTTT.

The chain combines TRBV19 with TRBJ1-3, with a weak D call TRBD1 (6 bases). Deletions cut 5 bases from V and 2 bases from J, with 10 bases between. CDR1 and CDR2 from the germline V gene are LNHDA and SQIVND (reference sequence). The CDR3 loop spans 14 amino acids. CDR3 DNA sequence: TGTGCCAGTAGTCACAGGGATACTGGAAACACCATATATTTT. Translated: CASSHRDTGNTIYF.

This chain joins TRBV18 and TRBJ2-5; possible D gene TRBD2, 6 bases. V was trimmed by 3 bases and J by 3 bases, leaving 11 bases between them. The CDR3 length is 14 residues. CDR1 is KGHSH and CDR2 is LQKENI in the germline V gene. The CDR3, as DNA: TGTGCCAGCTCACCGGGACTTCCTAAAGAGACCCAGTACTTC. Translation: CASSPGLPKETQYF.